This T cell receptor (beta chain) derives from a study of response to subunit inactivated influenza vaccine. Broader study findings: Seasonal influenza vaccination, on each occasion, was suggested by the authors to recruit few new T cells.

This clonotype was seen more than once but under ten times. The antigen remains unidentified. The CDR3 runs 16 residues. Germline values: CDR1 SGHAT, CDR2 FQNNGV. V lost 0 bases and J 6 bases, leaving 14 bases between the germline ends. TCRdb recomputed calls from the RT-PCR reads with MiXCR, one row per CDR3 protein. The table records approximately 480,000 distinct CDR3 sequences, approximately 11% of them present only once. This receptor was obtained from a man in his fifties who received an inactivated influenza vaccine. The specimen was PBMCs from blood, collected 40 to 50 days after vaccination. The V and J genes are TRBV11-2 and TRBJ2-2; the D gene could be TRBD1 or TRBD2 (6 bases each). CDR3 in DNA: TGTGCCAGCAGCTTAGAGGTCACGGGGGCTGCCGGGGAGCTGTTTTTT. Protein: CASSLEVTGAAGELFF.